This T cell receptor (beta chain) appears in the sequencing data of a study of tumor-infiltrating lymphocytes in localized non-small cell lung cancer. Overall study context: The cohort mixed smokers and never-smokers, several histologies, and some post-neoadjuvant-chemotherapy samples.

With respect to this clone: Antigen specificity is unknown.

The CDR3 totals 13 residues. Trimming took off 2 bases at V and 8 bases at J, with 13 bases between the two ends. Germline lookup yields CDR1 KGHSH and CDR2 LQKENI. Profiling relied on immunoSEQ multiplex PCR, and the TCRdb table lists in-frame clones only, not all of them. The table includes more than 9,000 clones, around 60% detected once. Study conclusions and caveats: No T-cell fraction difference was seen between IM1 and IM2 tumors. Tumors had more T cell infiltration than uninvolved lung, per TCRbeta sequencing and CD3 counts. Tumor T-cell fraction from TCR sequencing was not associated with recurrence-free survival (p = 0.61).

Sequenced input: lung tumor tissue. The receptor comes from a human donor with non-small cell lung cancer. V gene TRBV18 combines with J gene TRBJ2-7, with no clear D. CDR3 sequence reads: CASSPVQRAQQYF. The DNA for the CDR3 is TGTGCCAGCTCACCAGTACAACGGGCCCAGCAGTACTTC.